This T cell receptor beta chain was recorded in a study of T-cell memory formation after mild COVID-19 (dated by TCRdb to the early 2020s). Notes on the research overall: Most TCR sequence clusters were specific to one of the two donors. In two donors, T-cell clones that expanded and contracted after mild COVID-19 were tracked by sequencing TCRalpha and TCRbeta repertoires over time. The cohort was made up of two young adult volunteers, one female and one male, who were previously healthy. Summary of the overall study and its limitations: The second-wave clones that peaked on day 37 were not confirmed to be SARS-CoV-2 specific. Contracting CD4+ clones turned up mainly in the CM and EM memory subsets, whereas EMRA was where CD8+ clones were enriched. The detection of some responding clones in pre-infection memory suggests that pre-existing cross-reactive memory T cells joined the SARS-CoV-2 response. From day 15 to 85, contracting clones showed balanced CD4/CD8 phenotypes, whereas a second wave of clones that expanded from day 15 to 37 leaned towards CD4+. Only a couple of mild cases were covered by the study, and larger cohorts that include severe cases with pre-infection samples were considered necessary.

Regarding this clonotype: Its antigen target is currently unknown. The input lacks base qualities; no much larger clone sits a single base away.

CDR1 and CDR2, per the germline V gene, are SGHTA and FQGNSA. Inclusive of the bounding cysteine and phenylalanine, the CDR3 is 14 residues long. Only the CDR3 DNA is retained, 42 bases long and in frame from the first base. V is cut back by 4 bases and J by 6 bases, with 5 bases in the junction unmatched. Sequencer: Illumina NovaSeq 6000. cDNA libraries for TCRalpha and TCRbeta were prepared by 5'RACE using constant-segment primers, with sample barcodes and unique molecular identifiers added. Trizol reagent was used to extract RNA from every sample. Amplification of the libraries took two PCR steps, and the second step added a second sample barcode plus Illumina TruSeq adapters. The libraries were sequenced on an Illumina NovaSeq using 2 x 150 bp paired-end reads. In the original analysis: With migec v1.2.7, reads were demultiplexed and then collapsed into UMI-guided consensus sequences. Using mixcr v2.1.11, UMI consensuses were aligned to TRA and TRB V and J templates and then assembled into clonotypes. A clonotype was counted as expanded or contracted only if both edgeR and NoisET called the change significant, with noise models trained on biological replicates. For edgeR calls, the thresholds were a false discovery rate-adjusted p below 0.01 and a log2 fold-change of 1. As an exploratory analysis of dynamics, max-normalized trajectories of the 1000 most abundant clonotypes were examined with PCA combined with hierarchical clustering. Separately sequenced CD4+ and CD8+ repertoires were used to assign a CD4 or CD8 phenotype to each responding clone. The public reads were run again by TCRdb, first through fastp at Q25 and then through MiXCR, and only productive beta chains were kept. Identical CDR3 proteins give one entry, which carries the most common genes and DNA. The V and J calls here are based on TCRdb, not the publication. The sample table holds roughly 250,000 distinct CDR3 sequences, of which roughly 15% were seen once. The ten largest account for approximately 3.5% of the sample.

Ficoll-Paque density gradient centrifugation was used to isolate PBMCs. The source of this sequence is a man between 18 and 29 years old who had mild COVID-19 (a few samples of this study predate the infection). The sample titles of this study are shuffled in the database, so cell type and time point are left out; the donor was told from shared clones. The rearrangement joined TRBV7-2 to TRBJ2-2, and TRBD1 aligns with 7 junction nucleotides. Sequences were obtained from PBMCs or a T cell subset sorted from them (not recorded which). CDR3 loop: CASSSYRGPGELFF. The nucleotides read TGTGCCAGCAGCTCTTACAGGGGACCCGGGGAGCTGTTTTTT. When the CDR3 is completed using the reference TRBV7-2 and TRBJ2-2 genes on either side, the full variable domain is GAGVSQSPSNKVTEKGKDVELRCDPISGHTALYWYRQSLGQGLEFLIYFQGNSAPDKSGLPSDRFSAERTGGSVSTLTIQRTQQEDSAVYLCASSSYRGPGELFFGEGSRLTVL.